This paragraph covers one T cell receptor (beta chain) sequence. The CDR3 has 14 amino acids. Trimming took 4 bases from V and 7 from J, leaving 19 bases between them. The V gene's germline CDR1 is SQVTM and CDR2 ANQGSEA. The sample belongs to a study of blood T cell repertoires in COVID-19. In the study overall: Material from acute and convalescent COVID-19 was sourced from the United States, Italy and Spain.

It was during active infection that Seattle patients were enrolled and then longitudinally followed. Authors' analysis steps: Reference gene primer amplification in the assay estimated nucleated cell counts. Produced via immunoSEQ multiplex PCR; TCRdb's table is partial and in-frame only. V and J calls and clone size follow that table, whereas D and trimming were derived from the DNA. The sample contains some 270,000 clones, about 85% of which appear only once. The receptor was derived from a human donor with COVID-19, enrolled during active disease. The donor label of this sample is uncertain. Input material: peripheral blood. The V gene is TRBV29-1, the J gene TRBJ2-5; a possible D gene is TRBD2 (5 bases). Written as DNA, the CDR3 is TGCAGCGTTGCTTCCGGGATAGGCCGCGCGACCCAGTACTTC. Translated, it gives CSVASGIGRATQYF.